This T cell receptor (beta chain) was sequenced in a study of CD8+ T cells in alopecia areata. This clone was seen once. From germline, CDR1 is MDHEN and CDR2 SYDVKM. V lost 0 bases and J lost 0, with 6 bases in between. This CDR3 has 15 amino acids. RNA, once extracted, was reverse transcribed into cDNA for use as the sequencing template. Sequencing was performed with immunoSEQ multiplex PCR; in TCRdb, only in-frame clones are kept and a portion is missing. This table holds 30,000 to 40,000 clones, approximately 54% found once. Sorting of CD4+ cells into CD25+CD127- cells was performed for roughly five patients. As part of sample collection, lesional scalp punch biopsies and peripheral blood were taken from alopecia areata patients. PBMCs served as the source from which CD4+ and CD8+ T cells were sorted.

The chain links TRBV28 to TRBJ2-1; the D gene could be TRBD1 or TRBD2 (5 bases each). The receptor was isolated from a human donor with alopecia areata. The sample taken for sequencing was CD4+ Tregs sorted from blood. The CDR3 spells CASSLWGDSYNEQFF. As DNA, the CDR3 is TGTGCCAGCAGTTTATGGGGGGACTCCTACAATGAGCAGTTCTTC.